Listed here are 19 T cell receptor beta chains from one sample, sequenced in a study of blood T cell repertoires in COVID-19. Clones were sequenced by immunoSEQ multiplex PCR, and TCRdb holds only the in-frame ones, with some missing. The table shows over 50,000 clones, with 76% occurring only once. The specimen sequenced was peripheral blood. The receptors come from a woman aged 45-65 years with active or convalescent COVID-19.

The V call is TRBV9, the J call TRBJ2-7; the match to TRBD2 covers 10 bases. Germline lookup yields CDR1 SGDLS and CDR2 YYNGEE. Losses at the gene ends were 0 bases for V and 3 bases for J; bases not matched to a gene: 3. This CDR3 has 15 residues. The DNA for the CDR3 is TGTGCCAGCAGCGTAGGCCTAGCGGGAGACTACGAGCAGTACTTC. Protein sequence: CASSVGLAGDYEQYF.

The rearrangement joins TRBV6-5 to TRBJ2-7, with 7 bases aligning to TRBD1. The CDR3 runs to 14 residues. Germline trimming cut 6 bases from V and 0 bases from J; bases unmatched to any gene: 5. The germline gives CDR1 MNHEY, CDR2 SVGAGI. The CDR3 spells CASRSQGVSYEQYF. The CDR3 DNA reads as TGTGCCAGCAGGAGTCAGGGGGTCTCCTACGAGCAGTACTTC.

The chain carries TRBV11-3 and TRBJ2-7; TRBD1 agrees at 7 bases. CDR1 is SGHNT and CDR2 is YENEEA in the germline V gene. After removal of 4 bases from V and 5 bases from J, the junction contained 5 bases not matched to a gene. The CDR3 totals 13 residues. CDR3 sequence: CASSSTGVDEQYF. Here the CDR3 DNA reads TGTGCCAGCAGCTCCACAGGGGTGGACGAGCAGTACTTC.

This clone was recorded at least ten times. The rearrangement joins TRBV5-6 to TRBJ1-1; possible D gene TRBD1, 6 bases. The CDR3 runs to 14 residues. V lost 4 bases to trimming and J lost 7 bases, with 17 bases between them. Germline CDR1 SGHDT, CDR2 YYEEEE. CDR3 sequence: CASSIIQGRGEAFF. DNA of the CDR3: TGTGCCAGCAGCATAATACAGGGACGGGGTGAAGCTTTCTTT.

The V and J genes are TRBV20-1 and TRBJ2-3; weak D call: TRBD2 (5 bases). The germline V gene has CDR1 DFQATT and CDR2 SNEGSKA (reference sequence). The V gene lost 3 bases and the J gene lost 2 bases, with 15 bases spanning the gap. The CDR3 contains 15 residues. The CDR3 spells CSASMAGHHTDTQYF. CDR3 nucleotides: TGCAGTGCTAGTATGGCGGGTCACCACACAGATACGCAGTATTTT.

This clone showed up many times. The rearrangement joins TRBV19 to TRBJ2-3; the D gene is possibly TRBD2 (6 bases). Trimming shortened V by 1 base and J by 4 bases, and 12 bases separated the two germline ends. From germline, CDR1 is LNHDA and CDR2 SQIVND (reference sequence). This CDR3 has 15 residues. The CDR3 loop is CASSIGGVRADTQYF. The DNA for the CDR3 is TGTGCCAGTAGTATAGGCGGGGTTAGGGCAGATACGCAGTATTTT.

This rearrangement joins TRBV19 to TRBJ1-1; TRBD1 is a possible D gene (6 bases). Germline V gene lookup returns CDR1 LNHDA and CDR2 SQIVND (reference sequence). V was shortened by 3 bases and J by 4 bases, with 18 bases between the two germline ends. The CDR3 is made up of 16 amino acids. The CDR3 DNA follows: TGTGCCAGTAGTATCGCACAGGGCTCGAGAGGCACTGAAGCTTTCTTT. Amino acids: CASSIAQGSRGTEAFF.

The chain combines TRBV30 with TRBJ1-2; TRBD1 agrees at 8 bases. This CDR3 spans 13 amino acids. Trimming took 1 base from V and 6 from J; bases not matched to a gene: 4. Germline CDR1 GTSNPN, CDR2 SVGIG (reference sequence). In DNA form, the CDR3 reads TGTGCCTGGAGTGGGACAGGGTTGGATGGCTACACCTTC. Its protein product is CAWSGTGLDGYTF.

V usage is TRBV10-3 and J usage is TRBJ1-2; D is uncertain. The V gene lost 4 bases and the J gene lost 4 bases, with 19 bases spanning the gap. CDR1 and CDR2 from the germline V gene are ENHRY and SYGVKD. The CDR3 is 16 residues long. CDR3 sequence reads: CAISVSSGGEGYGYTF. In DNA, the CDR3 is TGTGCCATCAGTGTTAGCTCAGGAGGAGAGGGCTATGGCTACACCTTC.

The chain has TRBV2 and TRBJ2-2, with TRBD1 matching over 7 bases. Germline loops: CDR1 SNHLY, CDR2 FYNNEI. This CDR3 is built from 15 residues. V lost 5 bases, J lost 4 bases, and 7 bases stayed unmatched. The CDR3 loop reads CASSLSPGGTGELFF. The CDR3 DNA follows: TGTGCCAGCAGTCTCTCTCCAGGGGGCACCGGGGAGCTGTTTTTT.

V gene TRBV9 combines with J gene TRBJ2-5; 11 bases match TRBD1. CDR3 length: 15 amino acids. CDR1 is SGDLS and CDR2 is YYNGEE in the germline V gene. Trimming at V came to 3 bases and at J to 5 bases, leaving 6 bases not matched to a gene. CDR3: CASSAWTGGLETQYF. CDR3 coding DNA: TGTGCCAGCAGCGCATGGACAGGGGGCCTCGAGACCCAGTACTTC.

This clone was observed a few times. The CDR3: CASSITLAQETQYF. Written as DNA, the CDR3 is TGTGCCAGTAGTATAACCCTAGCCCAAGAGACCCAGTACTTC. The chain combines TRBV19 with TRBJ2-5; D perhaps matches TRBD2 (5 bases). Germline-derived CDR1 and CDR2 are LNHDA and SQIVND (reference sequence). Trimming left V 2 bases short and J 1 base short, with 8 bases between. This CDR3 is built from 14 residues.

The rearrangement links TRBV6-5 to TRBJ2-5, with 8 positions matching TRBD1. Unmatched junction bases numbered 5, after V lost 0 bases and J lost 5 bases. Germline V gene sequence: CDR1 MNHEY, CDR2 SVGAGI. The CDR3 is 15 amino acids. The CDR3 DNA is TGTGCCAGCAGTTACTCGTACAGGGGGGAGGAGACCCAGTACTTC. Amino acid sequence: CASSYSYRGEETQYF.

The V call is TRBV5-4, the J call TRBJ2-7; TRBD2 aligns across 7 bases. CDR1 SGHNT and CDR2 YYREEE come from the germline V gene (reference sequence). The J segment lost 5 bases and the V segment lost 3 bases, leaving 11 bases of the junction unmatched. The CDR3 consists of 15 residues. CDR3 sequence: CASSYGAGLPDEQYF. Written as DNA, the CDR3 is TGTGCCAGCAGCTACGGAGCGGGACTACCGGACGAGCAGTACTTC.

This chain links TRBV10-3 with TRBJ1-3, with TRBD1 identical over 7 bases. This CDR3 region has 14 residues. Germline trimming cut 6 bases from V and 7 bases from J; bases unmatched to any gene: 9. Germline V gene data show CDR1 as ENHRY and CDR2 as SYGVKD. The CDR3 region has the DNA TGTGCCATCAGGGGGACAGCACAGGACAACACCATATATTTT. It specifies CAIRGTAQDNTIYF.

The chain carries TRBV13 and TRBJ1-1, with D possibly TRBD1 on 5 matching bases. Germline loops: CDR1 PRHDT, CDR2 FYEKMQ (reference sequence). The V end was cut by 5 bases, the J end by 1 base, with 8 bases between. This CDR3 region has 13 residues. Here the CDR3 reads CASSPTGNTEAFF. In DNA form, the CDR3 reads TGTGCCAGCAGCCCCACAGGGAACACTGAAGCTTTCTTT.

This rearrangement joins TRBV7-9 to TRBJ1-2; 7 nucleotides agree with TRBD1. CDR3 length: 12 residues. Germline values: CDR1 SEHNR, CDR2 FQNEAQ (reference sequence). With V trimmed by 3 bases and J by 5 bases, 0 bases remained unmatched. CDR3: CASSLGQYGYTF. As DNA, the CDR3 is TGTGCCAGCAGCTTGGGACAGTATGGCTACACCTTC.

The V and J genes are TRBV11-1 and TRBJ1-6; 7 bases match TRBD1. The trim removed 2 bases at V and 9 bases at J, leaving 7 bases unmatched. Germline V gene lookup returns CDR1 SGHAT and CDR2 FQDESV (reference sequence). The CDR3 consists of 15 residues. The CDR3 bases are TGTGCCAGCAGCTTACGGACAGGCCTTGGTTCACCCCTCCACTTT. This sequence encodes CASSLRTGLGSPLHF.

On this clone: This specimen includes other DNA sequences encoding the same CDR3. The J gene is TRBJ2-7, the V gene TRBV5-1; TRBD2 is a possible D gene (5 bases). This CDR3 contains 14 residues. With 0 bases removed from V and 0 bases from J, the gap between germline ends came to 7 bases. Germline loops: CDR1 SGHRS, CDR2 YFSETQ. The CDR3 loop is CASSLGGSSYEQYF. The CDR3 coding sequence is TGCGCCAGCAGCTTGGGAGGGAGCTCCTACGAGCAGTACTTC.